This T cell receptor beta chain originates from a study of T cell responses to AZD1222 COVID-19 vaccine. Study-wide context: Pooling was applied to second doses at about 4 or about 12 weeks.

Germline CDR1 is MNHEY and CDR2 is SMNVEV (reference sequence). The CDR3 covers 15 residues. With 6 bases clipped from V and 4 bases from J, the junction kept 11 bases outside the gene matches. TCRdb keeps only in-frame clones here, not all; method: immunoSEQ multiplex PCR. The sample has some 86,000 clones; under 95% are singletons. J is TRBJ1-2 and V is TRBV27; TRBD1 matches 7 bases. The sample consisted of peripheral blood, taken on day 0 of AZD1222 vaccination. This clonotype originated in an adult in good health. CDR3 nucleotides: TGTGCCAGCAGCATGAACAGGGGACGAGGCTATGGCTACACCTTC. Its protein is CASSMNRGRGYGYTF.